This record covers a single TCR beta chain. Its antigen is still unknown. The assay was immunoSEQ multiplex PCR, and TCRdb's table has in-frame clones only and misses some. The data contain 130,000 to 150,000 clones, roughly 87% of them singletons. The sample is drawn from a study of cytomegalovirus exposure and HLA in healthy donors. Regarding the study as a whole: It was found in a later analysis that first-cohort TCR clusters tended to co-occur in the 130 or so validation repertoires. According to the study, around 180 TCR beta chains were cytomegalovirus-associated. Confirmation in vitro established that three CMV-associated chains were specific for CMV antigens.

Trimming left V 8 bases short and J 5 bases short, with 13 bases between. From germline, CDR1 is MNHNS and CDR2 SASEGT. This CDR3 has 13 residues. The genes are TRBV6-1 and TRBJ1-5; D unresolved. This TCR was recovered from a man aged 18 to 29 in good health and CMV-seropositive. Sequenced material: PBMCs. CDR3 loop: CASAPNSYQPQHF. The CDR3 nucleotides are TGTGCCAGCGCCCCGAACAGCTATCAGCCCCAGCATTTT.